This TCR beta chain was recorded in a study of T cell responses to AZD1222 COVID-19 vaccine. Per the germline V gene, CDR1 is SGHTS and CDR2 is YDEGEE. The CDR3 runs 12 residues. V lost 1 base, J lost 6 bases, and 5 bases lay in between. Some clones are missing from TCRdb's copy, which holds only in-frame ones; the method was immunoSEQ multiplex PCR. The repertoire holds 150,000 or so clones, with 92% as singletons. The sample consisted of peripheral blood, taken 28 days after the second AZD1222 dose. The rearrangement joins TRBV5-8 to TRBJ1-5, with TRBD1 as a possible D gene (5 bases). This clonotype was sampled from an adult who received the AZD1222 COVID-19 vaccine. The CDR3 sequence: CASSLTGQPQHF. In DNA form, the CDR3 reads TGTGCCAGCAGCTTGACAGGTCAGCCCCAGCATTTT.